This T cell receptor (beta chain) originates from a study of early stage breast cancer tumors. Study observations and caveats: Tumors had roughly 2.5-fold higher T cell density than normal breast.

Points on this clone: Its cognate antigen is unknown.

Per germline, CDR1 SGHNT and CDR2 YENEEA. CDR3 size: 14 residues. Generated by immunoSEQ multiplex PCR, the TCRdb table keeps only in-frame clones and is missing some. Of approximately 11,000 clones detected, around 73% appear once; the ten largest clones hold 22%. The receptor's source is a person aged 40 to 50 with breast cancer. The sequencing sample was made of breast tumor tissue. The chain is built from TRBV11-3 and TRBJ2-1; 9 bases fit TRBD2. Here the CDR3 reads CRRSPSGNYNEQFF. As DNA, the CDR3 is TGTCGTAGGTCCCCTAGCGGGAACTACAATGAGCAGTTCTTC.